The 28 T cell receptor beta chains below come from one sample, sequenced in a study of blood T cell repertoires in COVID-19 (TCRdb year 2020). Library construction relied on the immunoSEQ multiplex PCR assay. In TCRdb, the immuneACCESS table is reduced to in-frame sequences with V and J assigned. These tables do not hold every clone; where another copy was compared, an unresolved V gene accounts for under half, and the others remain unexplained. The sample contains a few hundred thousand clones, 89% of them found a single time. Of the sample, approximately 9.8% falls within the top ten clones. The sample taken for sequencing was PBMCs or T cells enriched from blood (not recorded which). The receptor source for this set is a middle-aged woman who had recovered from COVID-19.

The V gene is TRBV18, the J gene TRBJ1-5; the match to TRBD1 covers 7 bases. The V gene's germline CDR1 is KGHSH and CDR2 LQKENI. This CDR3 spans 14 amino acids. V dropped 3 bases and J dropped 8; count of bases not matched to a gene: 7. The CDR3 DNA is TGTGCCAGCTCACCGACAGGGAAGAACGAGCCCCAGCATTTT. The encoded protein is CASSPTGKNEPQHF.

This sequence joins TRBV19 and TRBJ1-5; 10 bases line up with TRBD1. Trimming removed 4 bases from V and 4 bases from J; junction bases left unmatched: 7. Looked up from germline, CDR1 is LNHDA and CDR2 is SQIVND (reference sequence). The CDR3 length is 16 residues. The CDR3 coding sequence is TGTGCCAGTAGTACGACAGGGGGCCAAGGAAATCAGCCCCAGCATTTT. It codes for CASSTTGGQGNQPQHF.

J is TRBJ1-2 and V is TRBV7-6; no clear D. Trimming removed 0 bases from V and 1 base from J, with 6 bases in between. Germline lookup yields CDR1 SGHVS and CDR2 FNYEAQ. This CDR3 spans 14 amino acids. The CDR3 sequence: CASSLADNNYGYTF. The DNA of the CDR3 is TGTGCCAGCAGCTTAGCCGACAATAACTATGGCTACACCTTC.

This chain links TRBV7-2 with TRBJ2-1, with D tentatively TRBD2 (6 bases). The CDR3 sequence is 14 residues long. Germline V gene data show CDR1 as SGHTA and CDR2 as FQGNSA. Trimming removed 1 base at V and 12 bases at J, with 16 bases between. CDR3: CASSLVSWWGVQFF. In DNA form, the CDR3 reads TGTGCCAGCAGCTTAGTGAGCTGGTGGGGGGTGCAGTTCTTC.

This clone has a single count. J is TRBJ1-4 and V is TRBV7-9, with a weak D call TRBD1 (6 bases). The CDR3 covers 19 residues. Trimming removed 0 bases at V and 0 bases at J, with 17 bases between. Per germline, CDR1 SEHNR and CDR2 FQNEAQ (reference sequence). This CDR3 reads CASSLALAGEGATNEKLFF. For the CDR3, the DNA is TGTGCCAGCAGCTTAGCGCTGGCAGGGGAAGGGGCAACTAATGAAAAACTGTTTTTT. Using reference TRBV7-9 and TRBJ1-4 for the parts outside the CDR3, the full variable domain is DTGVSQNPRHKITKRGQNVTFRCDPISEHNRLYWYRQTLGQGPEFLTYFQNEAQLEKSRLLSDRFSAERPKGSFSTLEIQRTEQGDSAMYLCASSLALAGEGATNEKLFFGSGTQLSVL.

This clone was counted once. V usage is TRBV12-5 and J usage is TRBJ2-2, with D possibly matching TRBD1 (5 bases). The V gene lost 6 bases and the J gene lost 6 bases, with 20 bases spanning the gap. The CDR3 contains 16 residues. CDR1 LGHNT and CDR2 FRNRAP come from the germline V gene. The CDR3 loop is CASGSPGLGVSGELFF. The CDR3 DNA follows: TGTGCTAGTGGCAGCCCGGGCTTAGGGGTTTCCGGGGAGCTGTTTTTT.

The rearrangement uses TRBV7-3 and TRBJ2-2, with a weak D call TRBD1 (8 bases). V lost 4 bases to trimming and J lost 4 bases, with 13 bases between them. Germline V gives CDR1 SGHTA, CDR2 FQGTGA. The CDR3 length is 15 residues. The CDR3 loop is CASSSQGEGTGELFF. CDR3 nucleotide sequence: TGTGCCAGCAGCTCACAGGGGGAGGGCACCGGGGAGCTGTTTTTT.

The chain links TRBV7-2 to TRBJ1-6; 9 nucleotides match TRBD1. This CDR3 spans 16 amino acids. The V gene end was trimmed by 5 bases and the J gene end by 7 bases; junction bases not matched to a gene: 9. Per germline, CDR1 SGHTA and CDR2 FQGNSA. The CDR3 bases are TGTGCCAGCAGCCCCAGGGCGGGACAGGGAAATTCACCCCTCCACTTT. This gives the protein CASSPRAGQGNSPLHF. Full variable domain (rest looked up from reference TRBV7-2 and TRBJ1-6): GAGVSQSPSNKVTEKGKDVELRCDPISGHTALYWYRQSLGQGLEFLIYFQGNSAPDKSGLPSDRFSAERTGGSVSTLTIQRTQQEDSAVYLCASSPRAGQGNSPLHFGNGTRLTVT.

The table lists this clone with a count of one. This sequence joins TRBV25-1 and TRBJ2-3; 9 bases line up with TRBD2. Germline V gene data show CDR1 as MGHDK and CDR2 as SYGVNS. The V gene end was trimmed by 5 bases and the J gene end by 6 bases; junction bases not matched to a gene: 9. The CDR3 extends over 15 amino acids. CDR3 nucleotides: TGTGCCAGCAGTCTTTTAGCGGGAGCAGGTGATACGCAGTATTTT. Translation gives CASSLLAGAGDTQYF.

The chain links TRBV9 to TRBJ2-2; TRBD2 is a possible D gene (5 bases). V lost 0 bases and J lost 6, with 12 bases in between. Germline assignment: CDR1 SGDLS and CDR2 YYNGEE. The CDR3 totals 15 residues. The CDR3 DNA is TGTGCCAGCAGCGTAGCTAGCTTTATTGCCGGGGAGCTGTTTTTT. This codes for CASSVASFIAGELFF.

This chain uses TRBV27 with TRBJ2-1; 8 positions match TRBD2. Germline V gene sequence: CDR1 MNHEY, CDR2 SMNVEV (reference sequence). The CDR3 covers 15 residues. The J segment lost 9 bases and the V segment lost 5 bases, leaving 12 bases of the junction unmatched. CDR3 protein: CASSLGLAVSSEQFF. The CDR3 nucleotides read TGTGCCAGCAGTCTTGGACTAGCTGTATCTAGTGAGCAGTTCTTC.

This clone appeared a few times. The V call is TRBV11-2, the J call TRBJ2-1; TRBD2 agrees at 9 bases. Germline assignment: CDR1 SGHAT and CDR2 FQNNGV. The trim removed 0 bases at V and 8 bases at J, leaving 11 bases unmatched. This CDR3 region has 17 residues. This CDR3 is CASSLDLAGPYFDEQFF. Here the CDR3 DNA reads TGTGCCAGCAGCTTAGACCTAGCGGGACCTTATTTTGATGAGCAGTTCTTC. The variable domain in full, with the rest retrieved from reference TRBV11-2 and TRBJ2-1, is EAGVAQSPRYKIIEKRQSVAFWCNPISGHATLYWYQQILGQGPKLLIQFQNNGVVDDSQLPKDRFSAERLKGVDSTLKIQPAKLEDSAVYLCASSLDLAGPYFDEQFFGPGTRLTVL.

The chain joins TRBV6-5 to TRBJ1-5; 7 bases match TRBD1. Trimming at V came to 5 bases and at J to 5 bases, leaving 6 bases not matched to a gene. The CDR3 totals 14 residues. Germline V gene sequence: CDR1 MNHEY, CDR2 SVGAGI. The CDR3 spells CASSQRQGDQPQHF. CDR3 in DNA: TGTGCCAGCAGTCAAAGACAGGGCGATCAGCCCCAGCATTTT.

The chain combines TRBV19 with TRBJ1-2; 11 nucleotides align to TRBD1. Per the germline V gene, CDR1 is LNHDA and CDR2 is SQIVND (reference sequence). After removal of 4 bases from V and 0 bases from J, the junction contained 13 bases not matched to a gene. The CDR3 extends over 19 amino acids. The CDR3 coding sequence is TGTGCCAGTAGTAACGAGGGGTGGACAGGGGGCCGAGCTAACTATGGCTACACCTTC. The encoded protein is CASSNEGWTGGRANYGYTF.

The chain recombines TRBV6-2 or TRBV6-3 with TRBJ1-6, with unresolved D. CDR1 is MNHEY, CDR2 SVGEGT, per germline. Trimming took off 6 bases at V and 12 bases at J, with 15 bases between the two ends. This CDR3 is built from 13 residues. The CDR3 protein is CASSLQIRGPLHF. The CDR3 nucleotides are TGTGCCAGCAGCCTCCAAATCCGGGGACCCCTCCACTTT.

The rearrangement links TRBV19 to TRBJ1-2; D perhaps matches TRBD1 (6 bases). V was cut by 5 bases and J by 8 bases, with 15 bases left in between. Germline CDR1 reads LNHDA; CDR2 reads SQIVND (reference sequence). The CDR3 has 13 amino acids. CDR3 protein: CASSRTDTQGYTF. CDR3 DNA: TGTGCCAGTAGTCGGACAGACACTCAAGGCTACACCTTC.

This rearrangement joins TRBV2 to TRBJ2-5; D perhaps matches TRBD1 (5 bases). Looked up from germline, CDR1 is SNHLY and CDR2 is FYNNEI. The V and J ends lost 6 bases and 4 bases respectively, with 9 bases between them. This CDR3 spans 12 amino acids. DNA for the CDR3: TGTGCCAGCAGAAATAGGGGAGAGACCCAGTACTTC. Protein: CASRNRGETQYF.

V and J are TRBV7-9 and TRBJ1-2; tentatively, D is TRBD1 (6 bases). With 5 bases removed from V and 4 bases from J, the gap between germline ends came to 20 bases. The germline V gene has CDR1 SEHNR and CDR2 FQNEAQ (reference sequence). The CDR3 is 16 amino acids. The CDR3 reads CASSTSGHQEGYGYTF. Written as DNA, the CDR3 is TGTGCCAGCAGCACCTCGGGACATCAAGAGGGCTATGGCTACACCTTC. The full variable domain, completed using reference TRBV7-9 and TRBJ1-2, is DTGVSQNPRHKITKRGQNVTFRCDPISEHNRLYWYRQTLGQGPEFLTYFQNEAQLEKSRLLSDRFSAERPKGSFSTLEIQRTEQGDSAMYLCASSTSGHQEGYGYTFGSGTRLTVV.

This clone appeared a single time. The V gene is TRBV3-1 (or the pseudogene TRBV3-2), the J gene TRBJ2-1; 11 nucleotides match TRBD2. Trimming removed 4 bases from V and 4 bases from J; junction bases left unmatched: 6. The germline V gene encodes CDR1 LGHDT and CDR2 YNNKEL (reference sequence). The CDR3 has 16 amino acids. CDR3 in amino acids: CASSRTSGLVYNEQFF. CDR3 sequence (DNA): TGTGCCAGCAGCCGGACTAGCGGGTTAGTTTACAATGAGCAGTTCTTC.

This clone was counted once. The chain combines TRBV11-2 with TRBJ2-3; D perhaps matches TRBD2 (6 bases). Germline lookup yields CDR1 SGHAT and CDR2 FQNNGV. The CDR3 spans 15 residues. V lost 3 bases to trimming and J lost 1 base, with 11 bases between them. The CDR3 protein is CASSFTSLGTDTQYF. In DNA, the CDR3 is TGTGCCAGCAGCTTCACTAGCTTGGGCACAGATACGCAGTATTTT.

The V call is TRBV4-1, the J call TRBJ2-7, with TRBD2 identical over 8 bases. Per germline, CDR1 MGHRA and CDR2 YSYEKL. V trimming: 1 base; J trimming: 0 bases; junction bases outside the gene matches: 2. The CDR3 covers 15 residues. The CDR3 here is CASSQGLAGSYEQYF. Written as DNA, the CDR3 is TGCGCCAGCAGCCAAGGGCTAGCGGGCTCCTACGAGCAGTACTTC.

V usage is TRBV11-3 and J usage is TRBJ1-2, with TRBD1 matching 8 bases. The CDR3 has 14 residues. CDR1 is SGHNT and CDR2 is YENEEA in the germline V gene. Germline trimming cut 5 bases from V and 9 bases from J; bases unmatched to any gene: 11. The CDR3 sequence: CASSPGQGKGSYTF. CDR3 in DNA: TGTGCCAGCAGCCCAGGACAGGGAAAGGGAAGCTACACCTTC. The full variable domain, completed using reference TRBV11-3 and TRBJ1-2, is EAGVVQSPRYKIIEKKQPVAFWCNPISGHNTLYWYLQNLGQGPELLIRYENEEAVDDSQLPKDRFSAERLKGVDSTLKIQPAELGDSAVYLCASSPGQGKGSYTFGSGTRLTVV.

This rearrangement joins TRBV7-9 to TRBJ1-2, with D possibly TRBD1 on 5 matching bases. The CDR3 totals 14 residues. The V and J ends lost 2 bases and 2 bases respectively, with 9 bases between them. CDR1 is SEHNR, CDR2 FQNEAQ, per germline (reference sequence). The CDR3 sequence is CASSLPGENYGYTF. In DNA form, the CDR3 reads TGTGCCAGCAGCTTACCGGGGGAAAACTATGGCTACACCTTC.

The gene calls are TRBV7-9 and TRBJ1-3; TRBD1 is a possible D gene (6 bases). CDR3 length equals 15 residues. Trimming stripped 5 bases from V and 2 bases from J, with 13 bases between. CDR1 is SEHNR, CDR2 FQNEAQ, per germline (reference sequence). The CDR3 spells CASSPTGTTGNTIYF. The DNA of the CDR3 is TGTGCCAGCAGCCCGACCGGGACAACTGGAAACACCATATATTTT.

A word on this clone: One junction end disagrees with the germline gene, perhaps due to a read error. This rearrangement joins TRBV9 to TRBJ1-2, with 8 bases matching TRBD1. The CDR3 is made up of 10 amino acids. Germline V lookup: CDR1 SGDLS, CDR2 YYNGEE. The CDR3 region has the DNA TGTGCCAGCAGTCTCCCGACAGGGGCCTTC. Translated: CASSLPTGAF.

The chain employs TRBV28 and TRBJ1-1; no firm D call. CDR3 size: 11 residues. V was shortened by 2 bases and J by 6 bases, with 4 bases between the two germline ends. Germline V gene data show CDR1 as MDHEN and CDR2 as SYDVKM. The CDR3 nucleotides are TGTGCCAGCAGTTTAATAGCTGAAGCTTTCTTT. As protein: CASSLIAEAFF.

The J gene is TRBJ2-2, the V gene TRBV27; D not resolved. CDR1 is MNHEY, CDR2 SMNVEV, per germline (reference sequence). V gave up 3 bases and J gave up 1 base, with 12 bases separating them. This CDR3 region has 16 residues. The DNA of the CDR3 is TGTGCCAGCAGTTTTCGAGGCAGCCTGAACACCGGGGAGCTGTTTTTT. Protein product: CASSFRGSLNTGELFF.

The chain employs TRBV6-5 and TRBJ1-1; TRBD1 matches 11 bases. J lost 11 bases, V lost 6 bases, and 5 bases had no gene match. Per the germline V gene, CDR1 is MNHEY and CDR2 is SVGAGI. CDR3 length: 12 residues. CDR3 sequence: CASSSDRGRAFF. CDR3 in DNA: TGTGCCAGCAGCTCGGACAGGGGGCGGGCTTTCTTT.